These 10 T cell receptor beta chains share one sample of origin, sequenced in a study of control samples from healthy donors and cancer patients. Generated by immunoSEQ multiplex PCR, the TCRdb table keeps only in-frame clones and is missing some. The sample holds some 70,000 clones, about 83% seen once. The sample was blood. Source of these receptors: a man aged 60 to 69 in good health.

V and J are TRBV28 and TRBJ1-3; D gene uncertain. Germline CDR1 reads MDHEN; CDR2 reads SYDVKM. This CDR3 has 14 residues. The V end lost 10 bases, the J end lost 1 base, and 14 bases lay between the germline ends. The CDR3 spells CATLPTRSGNTIYF. The CDR3, as DNA: TGTGCCACCCTACCCACTAGGTCTGGAAACACCATATATTTT.

With regard to this clone: The sample carries other DNA sequences with the same CDR3. The chain couples TRBV7-2 to TRBJ2-7; 7 bases line up with TRBD1. The ends lost 5 bases at V and 2 bases at J; junction bases unmatched: 3. CDR1 and CDR2 from the germline V gene are SGHTA and FQGNSA. The CDR3 runs 13 residues. CDR3 DNA: TGTGCCAGCAGCCGGGACAGCGCCTACGAGCAGTACTTC. It translates to CASSRDSAYEQYF.

This chain uses TRBV7-9 with TRBJ2-1; D is unclear. The V end was cut by 5 bases, the J end by 15 bases, with 14 bases between. This CDR3 spans 11 amino acids. Germline CDR1 and CDR2: SEHNR and FQNEAQ (reference sequence). The CDR3 region has the DNA TGTGCCAGCAGCCTCCTAGGAGCACGGTTCTTC. Translating gives CASSLLGARFF.

The chain carries TRBV7-2 and TRBJ2-1; TRBD2 agrees at 9 bases. The germline gives CDR1 SGHTA, CDR2 FQGNSA. The trim removed 1 base at V and 7 bases at J, leaving 5 bases unmatched. The CDR3 runs to 15 residues. CDR3 bases: TGTGCCAGCAGCTTAGTTAGCGGGAGTAATAATGAGCAGTTCTTC. Its translation is CASSLVSGSNNEQFF.

The chain links TRBV19 to TRBJ2-7; 13 bases match TRBD2. This CDR3 is 15 amino acids long. V gave up 4 bases and J gave up 6 bases; unmatched junction bases: 6. The germline CDR1 and CDR2 sequences are LNHDA and SQIVND (reference sequence). The CDR3 DNA reads as TGTGCCAGTAGTACGCGGACTAGCGGGAGAAGCGAGCAGTACTTC. Its translation: CASSTRTSGRSEQYF.

The chain couples TRBV6-6 to TRBJ2-5, with 11 positions matching TRBD1. This CDR3 has 15 amino acids. The germline CDR1 and CDR2 sequences are MNHNY and SVGAGI (reference sequence). J was trimmed by 3 bases and V by 5 bases; bases with no gene match: 5. The CDR3 DNA reads TGTGCCAGCAGTCTCGGGACAGGGGGGAAAGAGACCCAGTACTTC. Translation gives CASSLGTGGKETQYF.

The rearrangement joins TRBV5-5 to TRBJ2-1, with D possibly matching TRBD2 (5 bases). V gave up 3 bases and J gave up 0 bases, with 19 bases separating them. Germline lookup yields CDR1 SGHKS and CDR2 YYEKEE (reference sequence). The CDR3 has 18 residues. For the CDR3, the DNA is TGTGCCAGCAGCTCTTCATATACAGCGGAGAGCTCCTACAATGAGCAGTTCTTC. Translation gives CASSSSYTAESSYNEQFF.

The chain combines TRBV27 with TRBJ1-6, with D unresolved. Germline CDR1 is MNHEY and CDR2 is SMNVEV (reference sequence). The CDR3 length is 15 residues. Trimming stripped 4 bases from V and 3 bases from J, with 10 bases between. CDR3 bases: TGTGCCAGCAGTTACGGACCGGACTATAATTCACCCCTCCACTTT. Protein product: CASSYGPDYNSPLHF.

The chain employs TRBV7-9 and TRBJ1-3; 9 nucleotides line up with TRBD1. There are 15 residues in the CDR3. Looked up from germline, CDR1 is SEHNR and CDR2 is FQNEAQ (reference sequence). Germline trimming cut 1 base from V and 2 bases from J; bases unmatched to any gene: 0. CDR3 DNA: TGTGCCAGCAGCTTAGACAGGGGGCCTGGAAACACCATATATTTT. Amino acids: CASSLDRGPGNTIYF.

In this sample, this clone turned up a few times. CDR3 in amino acids: CAWSVPTASNQPQHF. CDR3 DNA sequence: TGTGCCTGGAGTGTACCGACGGCATCGAATCAGCCCCAGCATTTT. The V and J genes are TRBV30 and TRBJ1-5, with D hard to call. Germline V CDR1 and CDR2: GTSNPN, SVGIG (reference sequence). The CDR3 runs 15 residues. The germline V and J ends were trimmed by 0 bases and 4 bases, with 13 bases remaining between them.